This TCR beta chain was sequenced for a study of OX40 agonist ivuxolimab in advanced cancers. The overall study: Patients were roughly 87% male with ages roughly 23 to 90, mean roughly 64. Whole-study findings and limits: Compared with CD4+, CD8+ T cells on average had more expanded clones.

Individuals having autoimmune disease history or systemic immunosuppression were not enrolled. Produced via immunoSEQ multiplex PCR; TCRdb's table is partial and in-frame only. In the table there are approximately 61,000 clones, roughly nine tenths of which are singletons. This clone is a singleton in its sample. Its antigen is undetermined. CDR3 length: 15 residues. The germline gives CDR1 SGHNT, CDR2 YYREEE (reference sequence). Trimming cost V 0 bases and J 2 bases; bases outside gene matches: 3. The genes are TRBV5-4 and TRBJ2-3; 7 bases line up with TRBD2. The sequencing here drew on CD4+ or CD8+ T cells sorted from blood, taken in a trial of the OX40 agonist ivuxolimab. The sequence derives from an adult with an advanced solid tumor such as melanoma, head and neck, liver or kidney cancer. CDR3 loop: CASSLEGRATDTQYF. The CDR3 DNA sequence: TGTGCCAGCAGCTTGGAGGGGAGGGCCACAGATACGCAGTATTTT. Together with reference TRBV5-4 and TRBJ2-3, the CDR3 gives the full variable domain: ETGVTQSPTHLIKTRGQQVTLRCSSQSGHNTVSWYQQALGQGPQFIFQYYREEENGRGNFPPRFSGLQFPNYSSELNVNALELDDSALYLCASSLEGRATDTQYFGPGTRLTVL.